The text below deals with one TCR beta chain. The entry originates in a study of blood T cells in healthy people across ages. A second PCR of 7 to 11 cycles used a sample-barcoded 5' primer and a J-beta primer mix. TCRdb passed the 5' RACE reads through MiXCR, listing each CDR3 protein once. The sample records roughly 830,000 distinct CDR3 sequences, around two thirds being singletons. The CDR3 contains 12 residues. Germline CDR1 and CDR2: LNHDA and SQIVND (reference sequence). V lost 3 bases and J lost 12, with 12 bases in between. Material for sequencing was blood. The V call is TRBV19, the J call TRBJ2-1; no definite D call. This TCR derives from a man aged 25 to 45 in good health. CDR3 DNA sequence: TGTGCCAGTAGTATGGGAATATCTGGGCAGTTCTTC. The encoded protein is CASSMGISGQFF.